A selection of T cell receptor beta chains follows, all from one sample in a study of T cell responses to AZD1222 COVID-19 vaccine. Assay used: immunoSEQ multiplex PCR; TCRdb lists only in-frame clones, some missing. The data show approximately 120,000 clones, roughly nine tenths seen once. Material: peripheral blood, obtained 28 days after the second AZD1222 dose. The receptors derive from an adult who received the AZD1222 COVID-19 vaccine. CDR3s leave out the opening cysteine and the closing phenylalanine or tryptophan. Each record gives: clone size, D gene, J gene, V gene, CDR3 protein. The D gene is left open where the match is weak. Not all rows give a size; the values are once, few, many and, for expanded clones, a class.

>-|TRBD1|TRBJ1-1|TRBV5-4
ASSLAPGQGRTEAF
>-|-|TRBJ1-3|TRBV4-1
ASSQDNEGSTGNTIY
>-|TRBD2|TRBJ2-7|TRBV2
ASSASGTSGTEQY
>-|TRBD1|TRBJ1-4|TRBV6-5
ASSRPGQGNEKLF
>-|TRBD2|TRBJ2-3|TRBV19
ASSVLAGGPEGTDTQY
>-|TRBD2|TRBJ2-1|TRBV6-6
ASSSYATPGLAGVGEQF
>-|TRBD1|TRBJ2-2|TRBV4-2
ASSTGQGGTGELF
>-|-|TRBJ1-1|TRBV6-5
ASSYSYNTEAF
>-|-|TRBJ1-1|TRBV6-5
ASSYSGGYTEAF
>-|-|TRBJ2-7|TRBV19
ASGRHYEQY
>few|-|TRBJ2-7|TRBV19
ASSTQGGTDEQY
>-|-|TRBJ2-3|TRBV25-1
ASSRGRGSTDTQY
>-|TRBD1|TRBJ1-1|TRBV2
ASSEIIQGPEAF
>-|-|TRBJ1-4|TRBV5-1
ASSLGQSTNEKLF
>-|TRBD1|TRBJ1-2|TRBV7-9
ASSLMGQGHGYT
>-|-|TRBJ1-2|TRBV18
ASSPGPSEGRYT
>-|TRBD2|TRBJ2-3|TRBV9
ASSVREYRVTDTQY
>-|-|TRBJ2-5|TRBV18
ASSPPVGGGETQY
>-|-|TRBJ2-1|TRBV4-2
ASSQDGRRPNEQF
>-|TRBD2|TRBJ2-7|TRBV10-3
AISDPRRGIEQY
>-|-|TRBJ1-6|TRBV11-2
ASSLDRGGGSSYNSPLH
>-|-|TRBJ1-1|TRBV30
AWSTGARTEAF
>-|-|TRBJ1-4|TRBV29-1
LNGEKLF
>-|TRBD2|TRBJ2-1|TRBV4-2
ASSPGTSDTYNEQF
>-|TRBD2|TRBJ2-7|TRBV7-2
ASSFLAGVPYEQY
>-|-|TRBJ1-6|TRBV18
ASSPTDYNSPLH
>few|-|TRBJ2-2|TRBV27
ASSYLRRAVAENTGELF
>-|-|TRBJ1-1|TRBV2
ASIGNTEAF
>-|-|TRBJ1-6|TRBV7-8
ASSPSSSPLH
>-|TRBD1|TRBJ2-2|TRBV5-6
ASSQDRERLAGELF
>-|TRBD1|TRBJ2-3|TRBV18
ASSLWTGDTDTQY
>-|-|TRBJ1-3|TRBV18
ASSPGNTIY
>-|-|TRBJ1-2|TRBV5-5
ASSLASSPRRYGYT
>-|TRBD1|TRBJ2-1|TRBV25-1
ASSPGTGSYNEQF
>-|-|TRBJ2-2|TRBV2
ASSGTEGGELF
>-|TRBD1|TRBJ1-4|TRBV7-9
ASSLAVLGQGNEKLF
>-|-|TRBJ2-4|TRBV3-1/TRBV3-2
ASSTSLAKNIQY
>-|-|TRBJ1-6|TRBV7-2
ASSPDRNSPLH
>-|TRBD2|TRBJ2-7|TRBV10-3
AISESDRTSGSYEQY
>-|TRBD1|TRBJ2-1|TRBV6-5
ASSSGGQGDNEQF
>-|-|TRBJ1-6|TRBV9
ASSPRDANNSPLH
>-|TRBD1|TRBJ1-1|TRBV7-2
ASSLLQGGTEAF
>-|-|TRBJ1-3|TRBV19
ASTPTGLHTIY
>few|-|TRBJ1-2|TRBV7-8
ASSLVLAGTARGYT
>-|-|TRBJ1-4|TRBV29-1
SVDGGGRATNEKLF
>-|TRBD1|TRBJ1-1|TRBV29-1
SLKGQLNTEAF
>-|-|TRBJ1-5|TRBV24-1
ATSDSGMNQPQH
>few|-|TRBJ1-2|TRBV7-9
ASTAITGYGYT
>-|-|TRBJ1-1|TRBV6-5
ASSPEGTRRTEAF
>once|-|TRBJ2-5|TRBV7-8
ASSPTINRDYLQETQY
>-|TRBD2|TRBJ2-5|TRBV4-1
ASSRGLVETQY